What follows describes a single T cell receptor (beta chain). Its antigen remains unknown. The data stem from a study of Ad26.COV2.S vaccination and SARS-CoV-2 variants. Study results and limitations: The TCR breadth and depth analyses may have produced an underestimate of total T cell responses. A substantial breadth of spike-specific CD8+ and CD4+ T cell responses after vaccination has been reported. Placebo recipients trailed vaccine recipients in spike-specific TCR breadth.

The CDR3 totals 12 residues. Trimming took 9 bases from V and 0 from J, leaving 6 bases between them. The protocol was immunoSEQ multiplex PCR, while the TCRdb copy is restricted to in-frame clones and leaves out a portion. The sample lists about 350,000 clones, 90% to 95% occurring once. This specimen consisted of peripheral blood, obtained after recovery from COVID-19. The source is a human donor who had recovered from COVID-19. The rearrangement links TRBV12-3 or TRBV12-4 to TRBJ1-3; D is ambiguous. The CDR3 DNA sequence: TGTGCCAGTAGGTTCTCTGGAAACACCATATATTTT. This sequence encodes CASRFSGNTIYF.